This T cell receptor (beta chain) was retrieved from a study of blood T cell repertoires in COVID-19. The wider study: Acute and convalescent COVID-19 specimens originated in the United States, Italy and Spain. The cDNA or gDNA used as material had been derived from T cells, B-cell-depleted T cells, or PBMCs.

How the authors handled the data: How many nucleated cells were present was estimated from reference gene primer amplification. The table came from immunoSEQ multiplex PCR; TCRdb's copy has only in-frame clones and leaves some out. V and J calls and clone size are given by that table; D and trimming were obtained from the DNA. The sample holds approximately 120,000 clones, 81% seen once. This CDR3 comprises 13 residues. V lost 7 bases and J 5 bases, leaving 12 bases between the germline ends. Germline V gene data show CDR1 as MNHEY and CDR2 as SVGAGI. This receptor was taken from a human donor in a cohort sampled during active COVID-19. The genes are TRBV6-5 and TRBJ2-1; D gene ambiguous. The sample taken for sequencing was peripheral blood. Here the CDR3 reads CASTYSLNNEQFF. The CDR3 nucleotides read TGTGCCAGCACCTACAGCCTAAACAATGAGCAGTTCTTC.